Listed here are 22 T cell receptor beta chains from one sample, sequenced in a study of blood T cell repertoires in COVID-19. The assay was immunoSEQ multiplex PCR, and TCRdb's table has in-frame clones only and misses some. The data contain just under 300,000 clones, roughly 86% of them singletons. What was sequenced was peripheral blood. All receptors come from a man between 65 and 85 years old with acute or convalescent COVID-19.

The chain couples TRBV4-3 to TRBJ2-2; 12 bases line up with TRBD2. V dropped 0 bases and J dropped 0; count of bases not matched to a gene: 8. The CDR3 consists of 20 residues. From germline, CDR1 is LGHNA and CDR2 YSLEER. The CDR3 coding sequence is TGCGCCAGCAGCCAAGAATTGAGACTAGCGGGAGTAACGAACACCGGGGAGCTGTTTTTT. This gives the protein CASSQELRLAGVTNTGELFF.

This clone appeared a few times. The V and J genes are TRBV19 and TRBJ2-6; 10 nucleotides align to TRBD1. The CDR3 loop spans 17 amino acids. The V gene's germline CDR1 is LNHDA and CDR2 SQIVND (reference sequence). Trimming took 3 bases from V and 4 from J; bases not matched to a gene: 6. This chain's CDR3 is CASSILDRGSGANVLTF. CDR3 DNA: TGTGCCAGTAGTATTTTGGACAGGGGGTCAGGGGCCAACGTCCTGACTTTC.

The V call is TRBV18, the J call TRBJ2-1, with unresolved D. Germline lookup yields CDR1 KGHSH and CDR2 LQKENI. The germline V and J ends were trimmed by 0 bases and 2 bases, with 14 bases remaining between them. The CDR3 is 17 amino acids. The CDR3 region is CASSPPVGRIAYNEQFF. In DNA form, the CDR3 reads TGTGCCAGCTCACCACCCGTGGGCCGAATTGCCTACAATGAGCAGTTCTTC.

The chain recombines TRBV5-1 with TRBJ2-2; maybe TRBD1 (6 bases). Germline loops: CDR1 SGHRS, CDR2 YFSETQ. This CDR3 has 16 residues. The germline V and J ends were trimmed by 0 bases and 2 bases, with 11 bases remaining between them. DNA for the CDR3: TGCGCCAGCAGCTTGGCCCGAGGGGGTAACACCGGGGAGCTGTTTTTT. Amino acid sequence: CASSLARGGNTGELFF. Based on the CDR3 plus reference TRBV5-1 and TRBJ2-2, the full variable domain is KAGVTQTPRYLIKTRGQQVTLSCSPISGHRSVSWYQQTPGQGLQFLFEYFSETQRNKGNFPGRFSGRQFSNSRSEMNVSTLELGDSALYLCASSLARGGNTGELFFGEGSRLTVL.

The chain has TRBV21-1 and TRBJ2-7; the table's D call TRBD1 went unverified against the DNA. TRBV21-1 is a pseudogene segment. The CDR3 contains 16 residues. The CDR3 coding sequence is TGTGCCAGCAGCACAAAAGAGGACAGGGAAAACTACGAGCAGTACTTC. Translated, it gives CASSTKEDRENYEQYF.

V usage is TRBV28 and J usage is TRBJ1-5; TRBD1 matches at 7 bases. Germline V gene data show CDR1 as MDHEN and CDR2 as SYDVKM. The CDR3 contains 12 residues. After removal of 10 bases from V and 6 bases from J, the junction contained 6 bases not matched to a gene. The DNA for the CDR3 is TGTGCCACCATCCGGACAGGTCAGCCCCAGCATTTT. It is translated as CATIRTGQPQHF.

The rearrangement joins TRBV28 to TRBJ2-4, with 7 bases aligning to TRBD2. This CDR3 has 17 residues. V gave up 3 bases and J gave up 2 bases; unmatched junction bases: 10. Germline V CDR1 and CDR2: MDHEN, SYDVKM. In nucleotides, the CDR3 is TGTGCCAGCAGTTTGTCGGGGCGGGGGTTACCCAAAAACATTCAGTACTTC. This codes for CASSLSGRGLPKNIQYF.

In DNA form, the CDR3 reads TGTGCCAGCAGCTTCCGTACCTACGAGCAGTACTTC. This sequence encodes CASSFRTYEQYF. The chain links TRBV5-5 to TRBJ2-7, with D unclear. This CDR3 spans 12 amino acids. Per the germline V gene, CDR1 is SGHKS and CDR2 is YYEKEE (reference sequence). The ends were cut back, 2 bases at V and 2 bases at J, with 5 bases in the middle.

The genes are TRBV7-2 and TRBJ2-3; 8 bases fit TRBD2. Looked up from germline, CDR1 is SGHTA and CDR2 is FQGNSA. The CDR3 is 15 amino acids. With 4 bases clipped from V and 7 bases from J, the junction kept 10 bases outside the gene matches. The CDR3 here is CASSSGSGMGNTQYF. Here the CDR3 DNA reads TGTGCCAGCAGCTCTGGTAGCGGGATGGGGAATACGCAGTATTTT.

The chain joins TRBV12-3 or TRBV12-4 to TRBJ2-3; D is possibly TRBD2 (5 bases). The CDR3 has 12 amino acids. V was clipped by 0 bases and J by 10 bases, with 8 bases between them. The chain's CDR3 is CASSLALVAQYF. In DNA, the CDR3 is TGTGCCAGCAGTTTAGCACTAGTAGCGCAGTATTTT.

The rearrangement uses TRBV7-8 and TRBJ2-6, with 8 positions matching TRBD2. Losses at the gene ends were 3 bases for V and 0 bases for J; bases not matched to a gene: 7. Germline V gives CDR1 SGHVS, CDR2 FQNEAQ. This CDR3 contains 18 residues. The CDR3 sequence is CASSFLTSASSGANVLTF. CDR3 nucleotides: TGTGCCAGCAGCTTCTTGACTAGCGCCAGCTCTGGGGCCAACGTCCTGACTTTC.

The chain combines TRBV5-6 with TRBJ2-7, with D perhaps matching TRBD1 (6 bases). V dropped 3 bases and J dropped 2 bases, with 9 bases sitting between them. The CDR3 runs to 13 residues. The germline V gene has CDR1 SGHDT and CDR2 YYEEEE. This CDR3 is CASSYGQTYEQYF. CDR3 bases: TGTGCCAGCAGCTACGGACAGACCTACGAGCAGTACTTC. The full variable domain, with the rest looked up from reference TRBV5-6 and TRBJ2-7, is DAGVTQSPTHLIKTRGQQVTLRCSPKSGHDTVSWYQQALGQGPQFIFQYYEEEERQRGNFPDRFSGHQFPNYSSELNVNALLLGDSALYLCASSYGQTYEQYFGPGTRLTVT.

This clone turned up a few times. The genes are TRBV28 and TRBJ1-1, with D hard to call. The V gene lost 5 bases and the J gene lost 1 base, with 5 bases spanning the gap. The CDR3 loop spans 12 amino acids. In germline, CDR1 is MDHEN, CDR2 SYDVKM. CDR3 protein: CASSLPNTEAFF. CDR3 in DNA: TGTGCCAGCAGTCTCCCGAACACTGAAGCTTTCTTT. Supplemented by reference TRBV28 and TRBJ1-1, the full variable domain reads DVKVTQSSRYLVKRTGEKVFLECVQDMDHENMFWYRQDPGLGLRLIYFSYDVKMKEKGDIPEGYSVSREKKERFSLILESASTNQTSMYLCASSLPNTEAFFGQGTRLTVV.

The chain couples TRBV10-3 to TRBJ2-2, with 9 bases matching TRBD1. CDR1 is ENHRY and CDR2 is SYGVKD in the germline V gene. This CDR3 is 12 amino acids long. V was clipped by 11 bases and J by 7 bases; unmatched bases: 5. The CDR3 spells CAVQGARGELFF. The CDR3 bases are TGTGCCGTACAGGGGGCGCGCGGGGAGCTGTTTTTT.

The chain combines TRBV27 with TRBJ2-7; tentatively, D is TRBD1 (6 bases). CDR1 is MNHEY, CDR2 SMNVEV, per germline (reference sequence). The V and J ends lost 0 bases and 0 bases respectively, with 9 bases between them. CDR3 size: 15 residues. CDR3 protein: CASSLSTGSSYEQYF. CDR3 nucleotide sequence: TGTGCCAGCAGTTTATCCACAGGGAGCTCCTACGAGCAGTACTTC.

This chain uses TRBV5-1 with TRBJ1-2; tentative D call: TRBD1 (6 bases). The germline V gene encodes CDR1 SGHRS and CDR2 YFSETQ. The CDR3 consists of 14 residues. V lost 4 bases and J lost 4, with 14 bases in between. The CDR3 region is CASSVTTGFYGYTF. The DNA of the CDR3 is TGCGCCAGCAGCGTGACTACAGGGTTCTATGGCTACACCTTC.

This chain links TRBV27 with TRBJ1-6, with D unclear. V was clipped by 3 bases and J by 0 bases, with 12 bases between them. Germline V lookup: CDR1 MNHEY, CDR2 SMNVEV (reference sequence). The CDR3 sequence is 17 residues long. Written as DNA, the CDR3 is TGTGCCAGCAGTTTCTCGGGTGGAAGCTCCTATAATTCACCCCTCCACTTT. Encoded protein: CASSFSGGSSYNSPLHF.

This clone was seen just once. This sequence joins TRBV4-2 and TRBJ1-5; 7 nucleotides line up with TRBD1. In germline, CDR1 is LGHNA, CDR2 YNFKEQ. V lost 1 base, J lost 4 bases, and 7 bases stayed unmatched. This CDR3 is 16 amino acids long. The CDR3 spells CASSQGNRGGNQPQHF. The CDR3 coding sequence is TGTGCCAGCAGCCAAGGAAACAGGGGCGGGAATCAGCCCCAGCATTTT.

This chain links TRBV27 with TRBJ1-1; D not resolved. The CDR3 contains 16 residues. Trimming left V 5 bases short and J 1 base short, with 17 bases between. CDR1 is MNHEY, CDR2 SMNVEV, per germline (reference sequence). The CDR3 DNA reads as TGTGCCAGCAGTCACTCACTCCTCCAAAGGAACACTGAAGCTTTCTTT. Its protein is CASSHSLLQRNTEAFF.

The genes are TRBV6-5 and TRBJ2-7; D possibly corresponds to TRBD1 (5 bases). V gave up 2 bases and J gave up 3 bases, with 11 bases separating them. CDR1 and CDR2 (germline): MNHEY, SVGAGI. This CDR3 spans 14 amino acids. This chain's CDR3 is CASSYGQGVYEQYF. CDR3 nucleotides: TGTGCCAGCAGTTACGGGCAGGGCGTCTACGAGCAGTACTTC.

The V call is TRBV5-1, the J call TRBJ2-4, with D tentatively TRBD1 (6 bases). The CDR3 has 17 residues. From germline, CDR1 is SGHRS and CDR2 YFSETQ. With 3 bases removed from V and 1 base from J, the gap between germline ends came to 17 bases. CDR3 amino acids: CASSSSTGYTAKNIQYF. The CDR3 DNA follows: TGCGCCAGCAGCTCCTCGACAGGTTATACGGCCAAAAACATTCAGTACTTC.

V and J are TRBV6-1 and TRBJ2-5, with no clear D. Trimming left V 1 base short and J 2 bases short, with 5 bases between. The germline gives CDR1 MNHNS, CDR2 SASEGT. This CDR3 has 13 residues. The CDR3 sequence is CASSEVAQETQYF. The CDR3 nucleotides are TGTGCCAGCAGTGAAGTAGCTCAAGAGACCCAGTACTTC.